The rows below give T cell receptor beta chains drawn from one sample of a study of T cells in localized non-small cell lung cancer. Profiling relied on immunoSEQ multiplex PCR, and the TCRdb table lists in-frame clones only, not all of them. Of about 13,000 clones in the sample, 25% to 30% are singletons; the top ten hold around 7.2%. The input for sequencing was lung tumor tissue, taken before any cancer treatment. The receptors originated from a female donor older than 55 with stage I lung adenocarcinoma. The CDR3 runs from the conserved cysteine through the conserved F or W. Each record gives: V gene, J gene, D gene, clone size, CDR3 DNA, CDR3 protein. The D gene is left open where the match is weak. Some rows have no size entry. The others give once, few or many, or a class for an expanded clone.

v_call: TRBV6-8
j_call: TRBJ2-2
d_call: TRBD1
clone_size: -
cdr3_nt: TGTGCCAGCGGAAGACAGGGGGCTTTCACCGGGGAGCTGTTTTTT
cdr3_aa: CASGRQGAFTGELFF

v_call: TRBV11-3
j_call: TRBJ2-2
d_call: -
clone_size: few
cdr3_nt: TGTGCCAGCAGTTCTCGGAGAAACACCGGGGAGCTGTTTTTT
cdr3_aa: CASSSRRNTGELFF

v_call: TRBV11-3
j_call: TRBJ2-6
d_call: -
clone_size: -
cdr3_nt: TGTGCCAGCAGCTTAGAAGGACAGCACTCTGGGGCCAACGTCCTGACTTTC
cdr3_aa: CASSLEGQHSGANVLTF

v_call: TRBV6-8
j_call: TRBJ1-5
d_call: TRBD1
clone_size: many
cdr3_nt: TGTGCCAGCACCGTCGACAGGGGGCTCGGCAATCAGCCCCAGCATTTT
cdr3_aa: CASTVDRGLGNQPQHF

v_call: TRBV11-3
j_call: TRBJ1-3
d_call: -
clone_size: few
cdr3_nt: TGTGCCAGCAGCTTAGAATTCTCTGGAAACACCATATATTTT
cdr3_aa: CASSLEFSGNTIYF

v_call: TRBV18
j_call: TRBJ2-2
d_call: -
clone_size: -
cdr3_nt: TGTGCCAGCTCACCACTCGGCGTGATTTCCAGCACCGGGGAGCTGTTTTTT
cdr3_aa: CASSPLGVISSTGELFF

v_call: TRBV18
j_call: TRBJ2-1
d_call: TRBD2
clone_size: -
cdr3_nt: TGTGCCAGCTTCTTACTAGCGTCCGGGCTTAGTAATGAGCAGTTCTTC
cdr3_aa: CASFLLASGLSNEQFF

v_call: TRBV6-8
j_call: TRBJ1-1
d_call: TRBD1
clone_size: few
cdr3_nt: TGTGCCAGCAGTTTCCCGACGACAGGGGGCCGGAACACTGAAGCTTTCTTT
cdr3_aa: CASSFPTTGGRNTEAFF

v_call: TRBV11-3
j_call: TRBJ1-3
d_call: -
clone_size: many
cdr3_nt: TGTGCCAGCACTCCGGGGCGATCGGCTGGAAACACCATATATTTT
cdr3_aa: CASTPGRSAGNTIYF

v_call: TRBV11-3
j_call: TRBJ2-1
d_call: TRBD2
clone_size: many
cdr3_nt: TGTGCCAGCAGCCAGGGTGGGACTAGCGGGGGGAATGAGCAGTTCTTC
cdr3_aa: CASSQGGTSGGNEQFF

v_call: TRBV6-8
j_call: TRBJ2-1
d_call: TRBD1
clone_size: -
cdr3_nt: TGTGCCATCTCCGGAGAGGGACAGTACAATGAGCAGTTCTTC
cdr3_aa: CAISGEGQYNEQFF

v_call: TRBV10-3
j_call: TRBJ2-5
d_call: TRBD1
clone_size: many
cdr3_nt: TGTGCCATCAGTGAGTCCCTACCGGGACAGTCGGGACAAGAGACCCAGTACTTC
cdr3_aa: CAISESLPGQSGQETQYF

v_call: TRBV30
j_call: TRBJ2-7
d_call: TRBD2
clone_size: few
cdr3_nt: TGTGCCTGGAGTGAAACTAGCGGGAGGGGAACCTACGAGCAGTACTTC
cdr3_aa: CAWSETSGRGTYEQYF

v_call: TRBV6-8
j_call: TRBJ2-2
d_call: TRBD2
clone_size: medium-sized
cdr3_nt: TGTGCCAGCAGTTACTCGGGGACTAGCGGTTTAGGGGAGCTGTTTTTT
cdr3_aa: CASSYSGTSGLGELFF

v_call: TRBV11-3
j_call: TRBJ2-1
d_call: -
clone_size: medium-sized
cdr3_nt: TGTGCCAGCAGCCTAAGGCGACACCTACAGAGCTCCTACAATGAGCAGTTCTTC
cdr3_aa: CASSLRRHLQSSYNEQFF

v_call: TRBV18
j_call: TRBJ2-5
d_call: -
clone_size: -
cdr3_nt: TGTGCCAGCTCACCGGACGTGGAGACCCAGTACTTC
cdr3_aa: CASSPDVETQYF

v_call: TRBV11-3
j_call: TRBJ2-1
d_call: -
clone_size: many
cdr3_nt: TGTGCCAGCAGCTTAGATGGCGGGACCGCTGAGCAGTTCTTC
cdr3_aa: CASSLDGGTAEQFF

v_call: TRBV11-3
j_call: TRBJ1-1
d_call: -
clone_size: -
cdr3_nt: TGTGCCAGCAGCCCTTCCGGCGGGAGAACCGAAGCTTTCTTT
cdr3_aa: CASSPSGGRTEAFF

v_call: TRBV6-8
j_call: TRBJ2-3
d_call: -
clone_size: few
cdr3_nt: TGTGCCATCAGTGCAGGAGACAGATACACAGATACGCAGTATTTT
cdr3_aa: CAISAGDRYTDTQYF

v_call: TRBV19
j_call: TRBJ1-5
d_call: TRBD1
clone_size: once
cdr3_nt: TGTGCCAGTAGTGTCCGGACAGGGCATACGTGGCCCCAGCATTTT
cdr3_aa: CASSVRTGHTWPQHF

v_call: TRBV11-3
j_call: TRBJ2-2
d_call: TRBD2
clone_size: -
cdr3_nt: TGTGCCAGCAGCCCTCGACTAGCGGGGGGCCATCCCGTTGGCACCGGGGAGCTGTTTTTT
cdr3_aa: CASSPRLAGGHPVGTGELFF

v_call: TRBV11-3
j_call: TRBJ2-7
d_call: -
clone_size: few
cdr3_nt: TGTGCCAGCAGCTCGCAGACCCTAGCCGGGGGCGAGCAGTACTTC
cdr3_aa: CASSSQTLAGGEQYF

v_call: TRBV11-3
j_call: TRBJ1-2
d_call: -
clone_size: many
cdr3_nt: TGTGCCAGCAGCTTAGGAGGGGTCGGCTTGGTTGGAGGCTACACCTTC
cdr3_aa: CASSLGGVGLVGGYTF

v_call: TRBV11-3
j_call: TRBJ2-3
d_call: TRBD2
clone_size: few
cdr3_nt: TGTGCCAGCAGCTTAGAGGCTCCAGCGGGAGTCGGCACAGATACGCAGTATTTT
cdr3_aa: CASSLEAPAGVGTDTQYF

v_call: TRBV2
j_call: TRBJ1-1
d_call: TRBD1
clone_size: few
cdr3_nt: TGTGCCAGCAGCCAACAGGGGACCCGGGGCACTGAAGCTTTCTTT
cdr3_aa: CASSQQGTRGTEAFF

v_call: TRBV9
j_call: TRBJ2-7
d_call: -
clone_size: -
cdr3_nt: TGTGCCAGCAGCGCAGAGGTCGACGAGCAGTACTTC
cdr3_aa: CASSAEVDEQYF

v_call: TRBV29-1
j_call: TRBJ1-5
d_call: -
clone_size: -
cdr3_nt: TGCAGCGTTGGAGGGGGACCTGGGTGGCCCCAGCATTTT
cdr3_aa: CSVGGGPGWPQHF

v_call: TRBV11-3
j_call: TRBJ2-1
d_call: TRBD1
clone_size: few
cdr3_nt: TGTGCCAGCAGCTTAGTTGCCCAGGGGGTCGGTGAGCAGTTCTTC
cdr3_aa: CASSLVAQGVGEQFF

v_call: TRBV6-4
j_call: TRBJ1-2
d_call: -
clone_size: -
cdr3_nt: TGTGCCATTCGTGCGGGGGACGGCTACACCTTC
cdr3_aa: CAIRAGDGYTF

v_call: TRBV25-1
j_call: TRBJ2-7
d_call: -
clone_size: -
cdr3_nt: TGTGCCAGCAGTGCCCATCTCGGGGGGACAGCAACCTACGAGCAGTACTTC
cdr3_aa: CASSAHLGGTATYEQYF

v_call: TRBV18
j_call: TRBJ1-3
d_call: -
clone_size: -
cdr3_nt: TGTGCCAGCTCACCGACGGGGAAAGGAAACACCATATATTTT
cdr3_aa: CASSPTGKGNTIYF

v_call: TRBV6-1
j_call: TRBJ1-3
d_call: -
clone_size: -
cdr3_nt: TGTGCCAGCAGTGAAGGGGACCCTCGAGGAAACACCATATATTTT
cdr3_aa: CASSEGDPRGNTIYF

v_call: TRBV19
j_call: TRBJ1-5
d_call: -
clone_size: -
cdr3_nt: TGTGCCAGTAGTACCCAGGCAGGGAAAAATCAGCCCCAGCATTTT
cdr3_aa: CASSTQAGKNQPQHF

v_call: TRBV6-8
j_call: TRBJ1-5
d_call: -
clone_size: -
cdr3_nt: TGTGCCAGCAAGAAACGGACAGCGAACAATCAGCCCCAGCATTTT
cdr3_aa: CASKKRTANNQPQHF

v_call: TRBV6-8
j_call: TRBJ2-7
d_call: -
clone_size: -
cdr3_nt: TGTGCCAGCAGTTACAACAGGGACAACGAGCAGTACTTC
cdr3_aa: CASSYNRDNEQYF

v_call: TRBV18
j_call: TRBJ2-7
d_call: -
clone_size: few
cdr3_nt: TGTGCCAGCTCACCACGGCGGGAAAAGCAGTACTTC
cdr3_aa: CASSPRREKQYF

v_call: TRBV30
j_call: TRBJ1-1
d_call: -
clone_size: few
cdr3_nt: TGTGCCTGGAGTGGGGTCTGGGTGGGGACTGAAGCTTTCTTT
cdr3_aa: CAWSGVWVGTEAFF

v_call: TRBV15
j_call: TRBJ2-5
d_call: TRBD2
clone_size: few
cdr3_nt: TGTGCCACCAGCGCCCGTTTCTCGCGGGGGGGCCGGGAGACCCAGTACTTC
cdr3_aa: CATSARFSRGGRETQYF

v_call: TRBV14
j_call: TRBJ1-2
d_call: TRBD1
clone_size: -
cdr3_nt: TGTGCCAGCAGCCAAGCAGGGGGCGCCGGGTATGGCTACACCTTC
cdr3_aa: CASSQAGGAGYGYTF

v_call: TRBV18
j_call: TRBJ1-1
d_call: -
clone_size: -
cdr3_nt: TGTGCCAGCTCACCAGGGGGTCGTAACACTGAAGCTTTCTTT
cdr3_aa: CASSPGGRNTEAFF

v_call: TRBV6-8
j_call: TRBJ1-2
d_call: -
clone_size: many
cdr3_nt: TGTGCCAGCAGTTATCCTGTAAACTATGGCTACACCTTC
cdr3_aa: CASSYPVNYGYTF

v_call: TRBV25-1
j_call: TRBJ1-1
d_call: -
clone_size: few
cdr3_nt: TGTGCCAGCAGTGAAGGCATAGGAAACACTGAAGCTTTCTTT
cdr3_aa: CASSEGIGNTEAFF

v_call: TRBV6-8
j_call: TRBJ1-1
d_call: TRBD1
clone_size: few
cdr3_nt: TGTGCCATTAGTTCGCAGGGGGGGATCACTGAAGCTTTCTTT
cdr3_aa: CAISSQGGITEAFF

v_call: TRBV9
j_call: TRBJ1-1
d_call: -
clone_size: -
cdr3_nt: TGTGCCAGCAGCGGGAGGGACGCCCTACATGAAGCTTTCTTT
cdr3_aa: CASSGRDALHEAFF

v_call: TRBV11-3
j_call: TRBJ2-6
d_call: TRBD2
clone_size: -
cdr3_nt: TGTGCCAGCAGCACCCTAGTAGCGGGAGAGGCTGGGGCCAACGTCCTGACTTTC
cdr3_aa: CASSTLVAGEAGANVLTF